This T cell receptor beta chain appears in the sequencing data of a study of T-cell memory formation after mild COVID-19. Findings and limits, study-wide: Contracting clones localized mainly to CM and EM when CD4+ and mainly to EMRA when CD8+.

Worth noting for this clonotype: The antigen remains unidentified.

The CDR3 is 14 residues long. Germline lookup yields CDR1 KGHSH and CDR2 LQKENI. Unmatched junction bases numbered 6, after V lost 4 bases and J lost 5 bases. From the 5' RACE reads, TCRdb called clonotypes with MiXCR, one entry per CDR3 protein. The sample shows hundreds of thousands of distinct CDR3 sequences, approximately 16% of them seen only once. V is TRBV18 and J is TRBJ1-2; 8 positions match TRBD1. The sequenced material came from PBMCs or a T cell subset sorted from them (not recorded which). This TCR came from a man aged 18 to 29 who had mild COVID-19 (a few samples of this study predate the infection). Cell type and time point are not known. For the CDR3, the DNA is TGTGCCAGCTCACTACAGGACAGGGAGTATGGCTACACCTTC. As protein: CASSLQDREYGYTF.